These 25 T cell receptor beta chains came from one sample sequenced in a study of OX40 agonist ivuxolimab in advanced cancers. The table came from immunoSEQ multiplex PCR; TCRdb's copy has only in-frame clones and leaves some out. The sample lists some 43,000 clones, around 87% seen once, with about 9.4% in the top ten. This specimen was CD4+ or CD8+ T cells sorted from blood, taken in a trial of the OX40 agonist ivuxolimab. The receptors come from an adult with an advanced solid tumor such as melanoma, head and neck, liver or kidney cancer.

By share of the sample, this clone is medium-sized. The chain recombines TRBV9 with TRBJ2-1, with 9 bases matching TRBD2. From germline, CDR1 is SGDLS and CDR2 YYNGEE. CDR3 length: 15 amino acids. The junction had 4 bases not matched to a gene; V was cut back by 0 bases and J by 6 bases. The CDR3 nucleotides are TGTGCCAGCAGCGTAGATGGCGGGAGGGCCAATGAGCAGTTCTTC. This codes for CASSVDGGRANEQFF.

This clone was seen once. CDR3: CASSVDRLHQPQHF. In nucleotides, the CDR3 is TGTGCCAGCAGCGTCGATAGACTACATCAGCCCCAGCATTTT. J is TRBJ1-5 and V is TRBV5-5, with no clear D. This CDR3 is built from 14 residues. CDR1 SGHKS and CDR2 YYEKEE come from the germline V gene (reference sequence). Trimming took off 4 bases at V and 5 bases at J, with 13 bases between the two ends.

The genes are TRBV5-1 and TRBJ1-1; D remains ambiguous. The CDR3 runs to 13 residues. V dropped 0 bases and J dropped 8 bases, with 11 bases sitting between them. CDR1 and CDR2 from the germline V gene are SGHRS and YFSETQ. The DNA of the CDR3 is TGCGCCAGCAGCTTGGAACCCCCAGCCGAAGCTTTCTTT. Protein sequence: CASSLEPPAEAFF. The variable domain in full, with the rest retrieved from reference TRBV5-1 and TRBJ1-1, is KAGVTQTPRYLIKTRGQQVTLSCSPISGHRSVSWYQQTPGQGLQFLFEYFSETQRNKGNFPGRFSGRQFSNSRSEMNVSTLELGDSALYLCASSLEPPAEAFFGQGTRLTVV.

V gene TRBV6-6 combines with J gene TRBJ2-7; 7 bases map to TRBD1. Per germline, CDR1 MNHNY and CDR2 SVGAGI (reference sequence). There are 15 residues in the CDR3. V was clipped by 6 bases and J by 0 bases; unmatched bases: 8. The CDR3 sequence: CASRSPGQNSYEQYF. Here the CDR3 DNA reads TGTGCCAGCAGATCCCCGGGACAGAACTCCTACGAGCAGTACTTC.

This chain connects TRBV27 to TRBJ2-7; TRBD2 matches 7 bases. V shed 3 bases, J shed 5 bases, and the junction held 7 bases outside the gene matches. Per germline, CDR1 MNHEY and CDR2 SMNVEV (reference sequence). This CDR3 is built from 14 residues. This chain's CDR3 is CASSFRRGGDEQYF. CDR3 sequence (DNA): TGTGCCAGCAGTTTTAGACGGGGAGGGGACGAGCAGTACTTC.

The rearrangement uses TRBV30 and TRBJ1-5; TRBD1 agrees at 7 bases. In germline, CDR1 is GTSNPN, CDR2 SVGIG (reference sequence). V lost 4 bases to trimming and J lost 4 bases; unmatched junction nucleotides: 4. The length of the CDR3 is 13 residues. The CDR3 protein is CAWNRGENQPQHF. The DNA for the CDR3 is TGTGCCTGGAACAGGGGCGAAAATCAGCCCCAGCATTTT.

This chain uses TRBV7-2 with TRBJ2-7, with 10 bases identical to TRBD1. CDR1 and CDR2 (germline): SGHTA, FQGNSA. V gave up 6 bases and J gave up 3 bases; unmatched junction bases: 11. The CDR3 spans 16 residues. The CDR3 loop reads CASSQPNRDRGYEQYF. As DNA, the CDR3 is TGTGCCAGCAGTCAACCAAACCGGGACAGGGGCTACGAGCAGTACTTC.

The chain employs TRBV27 and TRBJ2-6; TRBD1 matches at 12 bases. V dropped 0 bases and J dropped 3; count of bases not matched to a gene: 3. Germline-derived CDR1 and CDR2 are MNHEY and SMNVEV (reference sequence). This CDR3 is built from 18 residues. The CDR3 loop reads CASSLSGQGASGANVLTF. For the CDR3, the DNA is TGTGCCAGCAGTTTATCGGGACAGGGGGCAAGTGGGGCCAACGTCCTGACTTTC.

The chain couples TRBV4-1 to TRBJ2-1; D not certain. This CDR3 region has 15 residues. CDR1 and CDR2 (germline): MGHRA, YSYEKL. Trimming left V 1 base short and J 0 bases short, with 7 bases between. The CDR3 region is CASSQGASSYNEQFF. The CDR3 region has the DNA TGCGCCAGCAGCCAAGGGGCAAGCTCCTACAATGAGCAGTTCTTC.

The J gene is TRBJ2-5, the V gene TRBV30; a possible D gene is TRBD2 (5 bases). CDR3 length: 12 residues. V dropped 2 bases and J dropped 4 bases, with 8 bases sitting between them. CDR1 is GTSNPN, CDR2 SVGIG, per germline (reference sequence). The CDR3 sequence: CAWSNAGETQYF. The CDR3 nucleotides are TGTGCCTGGAGTAATGCGGGAGAGACCCAGTACTTC.

This clone was observed a single time. CDR3 coding DNA: TGTGCCAGCAGCTTGGGCGGGGGTAATTCACCCCTCCACTTT. Its translation is CASSLGGGNSPLHF. This chain connects TRBV5-5 to TRBJ1-6; tentatively, D is TRBD1 (5 bases). Looked up from germline, CDR1 is SGHKS and CDR2 is YYEKEE (reference sequence). V was clipped by 0 bases and J by 6 bases, with 7 bases between them. CDR3 length equals 14 residues.

Regarding this clone: One end of the junction does not line up with germline, which may come from a read error. This chain uses TRBV11-3 with TRBJ1-6; D not resolved. The CDR3 loop spans 15 amino acids. The germline gives CDR1 SGHNT, CDR2 YENEEA. The CDR3 reads CVSSTRTRGGSPLHF. The CDR3 DNA reads TGTGTCAGCAGCACCAGAACCCGGGGTGGATCACCCCTCCACTTT.

The rearrangement joins TRBV10-1 to TRBJ2-7; no reliable D call. Trimming took 8 bases from V and 2 from J, leaving 16 bases between them. Looked up from germline, CDR1 is WNHNN and CDR2 is SYGVQD (reference sequence). The CDR3 is made up of 14 amino acids. The CDR3 DNA sequence: TGCGCCAGCGGGTGGTCCGGACCGACCTACGAGCAGTACTTC. Amino acid sequence: CASGWSGPTYEQYF.

V is TRBV27 and J is TRBJ2-1; 9 bases map to TRBD1. Germline V lookup: CDR1 MNHEY, CDR2 SMNVEV (reference sequence). This CDR3 is built from 14 residues. The V segment lost 5 bases and the J segment 4 bases; nucleotides outside the gene matches: 3. CDR3 bases: TGTGCCAGCAGTCAACAGGGGGCTTACAATGAGCAGTTCTTC. Protein: CASSQQGAYNEQFF.

The chain recombines TRBV4-1 with TRBJ1-1; D is unresolved. The V end lost 6 bases, the J end lost 5 bases, and 13 bases lay between the germline ends. This CDR3 comprises 13 residues. Looked up from germline, CDR1 is MGHRA and CDR2 is YSYEKL. The CDR3 coding sequence is TGCGCCAGCAGTGGCCCCTGGGGTACTGAAGCTTTCTTT. Translated, it gives CASSGPWGTEAFF.

CDR3 sequence: CATYGGSVTEAFF. CDR3 sequence (DNA): TGTGCCACCTACGGGGGGTCCGTCACTGAAGCTTTCTTT. This chain links TRBV6-5 with TRBJ1-1; D might be TRBD1 (5 bases). Germline CDR1 MNHEY, CDR2 SVGAGI. The germline V and J ends were trimmed by 10 bases and 4 bases, with 16 bases remaining between them. This CDR3 has 13 residues.

V is TRBV9 and J is TRBJ2-1; 7 bases align to TRBD1. Germline lookup yields CDR1 SGDLS and CDR2 YYNGEE. The ends lost 3 bases at V and 2 bases at J; junction bases unmatched: 2. The CDR3 sequence is 14 residues long. DNA of the CDR3: TGTGCCAGCAGCGGGGGACAGCCCTACAATGAGCAGTTCTTC. Amino acid sequence: CASSGGQPYNEQFF.

This clone was found a few times. This chain uses TRBV5-1 with TRBJ2-3, with D possibly TRBD2 on 5 matching bases. Germline CDR1 is SGHRS and CDR2 is YFSETQ. The CDR3 sequence is 14 residues long. V gave up 7 bases and J gave up 3 bases, with 15 bases separating them. CDR3 region: CASYLEAGTDTQYF. For the CDR3, the DNA is TGCGCCAGCTACTTGGAGGCTGGTACAGATACGCAGTATTTT.

The chain combines TRBV9 with TRBJ1-2, with TRBD1 matching over 8 bases. V trimming: 0 bases; J trimming: 8 bases; junction bases outside the gene matches: 9. Per the germline V gene, CDR1 is SGDLS and CDR2 is YYNGEE. This CDR3 is built from 15 residues. The CDR3: CASSVAVQGGIGYTF. In nucleotides, the CDR3 is TGTGCCAGCAGCGTAGCAGTACAGGGGGGTATCGGCTACACCTTC.

V gene TRBV5-8 combines with J gene TRBJ2-7, with 7 bases matching TRBD2. The ends lost 7 bases at V and 3 bases at J; junction bases unmatched: 10. This CDR3 is built from 14 residues. Germline assignment: CDR1 SGHTS and CDR2 YDEGEE. CDR3 region: CASVWGGTLYEQYF. CDR3 bases: TGTGCCAGCGTATGGGGAGGGACCCTCTACGAGCAGTACTTC.

As regards this clone: The junction departs from the called germline gene at one end, perhaps through a read error. The chain is built from TRBV7-7 and TRBJ2-5; D perhaps matches TRBD2 (5 bases). The length of the CDR3 is 15 residues. Germline CDR1 SSHAT, CDR2 FNYEAQ (reference sequence). The CDR3 DNA sequence: TGTGCTAGCAGCTTATACTATAGAGCGGAAGAGACCCAGTACTTC. Residues: CASSLYYRAEETQYF.

The J gene is TRBJ2-6, the V gene TRBV6-6; no definite D call. CDR3 length equals 15 residues. V lost 7 bases, J lost 0 bases, and 10 bases lay in between. CDR1 and CDR2 (germline): MNHNY, SVGAGI (reference sequence). The CDR3 DNA reads as TGTGCCAGCATCAAATGGATCTCTGGGGCCAACGTCCTGACTTTC. Amino acid sequence: CASIKWISGANVLTF.

DNA of the CDR3: TGTGCCAGCAGCGGGCAGGGATTCACAGATACGCAGTATTTT. The encoded protein is CASSGQGFTDTQYF. V is TRBV9 and J is TRBJ2-3, with D perhaps TRBD1 (5 bases). The germline V gene encodes CDR1 SGDLS and CDR2 YYNGEE. Trimming removed 3 bases from V and 2 bases from J, with 10 bases in between. This CDR3 is 14 amino acids long. The variable domain in full, completed from reference TRBV9 and TRBJ2-3, reads DSGVTQTPKHLITATGQRVTLRCSPRSGDLSVYWYQQSLDQGLQFLIQYYNGEERAKGNILERFSAQQFPDLHSELNLSSLELGDSALYFCASSGQGFTDTQYFGPGTRLTVL.

The chain carries TRBV9 and TRBJ2-1; D uncertain. The CDR3 is 12 amino acids. Germline CDR1 reads SGDLS; CDR2 reads YYNGEE. V was pared by 3 bases and J by 5 bases, with 6 bases between. The DNA for the CDR3 is TGTGCCAGCAGCGAAGAAAACAATGAGCAGTTCTTC. Translated, it gives CASSEENNEQFF.

The rearrangement joins TRBV5-4 to TRBJ2-1; D gene unclear. CDR3 size: 17 residues. CDR1 and CDR2 from the germline V gene are SGHNT and YYREEE (reference sequence). V was pared by 1 base and J by 0 bases, with 14 bases between. The CDR3, as DNA: TGTGCCAGCAGCTTGCGGGTAGACGGACGCTCCTACAATGAGCAGTTCTTC. The encoded protein is CASSLRVDGRSYNEQFF.